The 9 T cell receptor beta chains below were found in one sample sequenced in a study of OX40 agonist ivuxolimab in advanced cancers. Produced via immunoSEQ multiplex PCR; TCRdb's table is partial and in-frame only. The sample lists tens of thousands of clones; about four fifths were seen once. The material sequenced was CD4+ or CD8+ T cells sorted from blood, taken in a trial of the OX40 agonist ivuxolimab. All receptors derive from an adult with an advanced solid tumor such as melanoma, head and neck, liver or kidney cancer.

CDR3 in amino acids: CASSQGDAYNSPLHF. CDR3 nucleotides: TGTGCCAGCAGCCAAGGGGACGCCTATAATTCACCCCTCCACTTT. The V gene is TRBV11-2, the J gene TRBJ1-6; weak D call: TRBD1 (5 bases). V was shortened by 5 bases and J by 2 bases, with 10 bases between the two germline ends. The germline V gene encodes CDR1 SGHAT and CDR2 FQNNGV. CDR3 length equals 15 residues.

This clone appeared once. The rearrangement uses TRBV29-1 and TRBJ2-1; 7 nucleotides match TRBD1. Per germline, CDR1 SQVTM and CDR2 ANQGSEA. CDR3 length: 12 residues. V lost 7 bases and J lost 7; bases outside the gene matches: 7. CDR3 DNA: TGCAGCGGCCGGACAGGCGTAAATGAGCAGTTCTTC. Translation: CSGRTGVNEQFF.

This clone was detected a few times. The genes are TRBV6-5 and TRBJ2-7; TRBD1 is a possible D gene (5 bases). The CDR3 has 13 amino acids. Germline CDR1 reads MNHEY; CDR2 reads SVGAGI. Trimming took 0 bases from V and 6 from J, leaving 9 bases between them. The CDR3 protein is CASSYSAGAEQYF. Written as DNA, the CDR3 is TGTGCCAGCAGTTACTCGGCTGGGGCCGAGCAGTACTTC.

The chain recombines TRBV5-4 with TRBJ2-5; D remains unclear. The end of the DNA aligns better with TRBJ2-7, so the J call may be wrong. The CDR3 is 12 residues long. Per germline, CDR1 SGHNT and CDR2 YYREEE (reference sequence). The CDR3 sequence: CASSYGSYEQYF. DNA of the CDR3: TGTGCCAGCAGCTATGGGTCCTACGAGCAGTACTTC.

This sequence joins TRBV10-1 and TRBJ2-3; D may be TRBD1 (5 bases). CDR3 size: 15 residues. With 0 bases removed from V and 2 bases from J, the gap between germline ends came to 9 bases. Germline CDR1 reads WNHNN; CDR2 reads SYGVQD (reference sequence). CDR3 DNA: TGCGCCAGCAGTGAGTCGGGGCTAGTCACAGATACGCAGTATTTT. Translated, it gives CASSESGLVTDTQYF.

This clone was found once. V gene TRBV19 combines with J gene TRBJ2-3, with 8 bases matching TRBD1. Germline V gene data show CDR1 as LNHDA and CDR2 as SQIVND (reference sequence). The junction had 5 bases not matched to a gene; V was cut back by 0 bases and J by 0 bases. The CDR3 runs to 17 residues. The CDR3 DNA is TGTGCCAGTAGTATAGATCCCCGGGACAGGAGCACAGATACGCAGTATTTT. Amino acid sequence: CASSIDPRDRSTDTQYF. Together with reference TRBV19 and TRBJ2-3, the CDR3 gives the full variable domain: DGGITQSPKYLFRKEGQNVTLSCEQNLNHDAMYWYRQDPGQGLRLIYYSQIVNDFQKGDIAEGYSVSREKKESFPLTVTSAQKNPTAFYLCASSIDPRDRSTDTQYFGPGTRLTVL.

This clone is categorized as medium-sized. The V and J genes are TRBV6-1 and TRBJ1-1, with D perhaps matching TRBD1 (5 bases). CDR1 is MNHNS and CDR2 is SASEGT in the germline V gene. The CDR3 spans 15 residues. V lost 4 bases and J 4 bases, leaving 16 bases between the germline ends. DNA for the CDR3: TGTGCCAGCAGTGTTAGGGTGGGGGGTATCACTGAAGCTTTCTTT. Protein: CASSVRVGGITEAFF.

In its sample, this clone was seen once. The chain uses TRBV5-1 and TRBJ2-1; 8 nucleotides match TRBD2. The CDR3 runs to 16 residues. The ends lost 4 bases at V and 3 bases at J; junction bases unmatched: 9. The germline gives CDR1 SGHRS, CDR2 YFSETQ. In DNA form, the CDR3 reads TGCGCCAGCAGCACACAGGCGGGAGGCTACTACAATGAGCAGTTCTTC. This gives the protein CASSTQAGGYYNEQFF. Variable domain in full (rest from reference TRBV5-1 and TRBJ2-1): KAGVTQTPRYLIKTRGQQVTLSCSPISGHRSVSWYQQTPGQGLQFLFEYFSETQRNKGNFPGRFSGRQFSNSRSEMNVSTLELGDSALYLCASSTQAGGYYNEQFFGPGTRLTVL.

V is TRBV6-5 and J is TRBJ2-2, with 9 bases lining up with TRBD2. Germline CDR1 is MNHEY and CDR2 is SVGAGI. The CDR3 extends over 15 amino acids. With V trimmed by 2 bases and J by 3 bases, 1 base remained unmatched. CDR3 in DNA: TGTGCCAGCAGTTACGAGCGGGAGGACACCGGGGAGCTGTTTTTT. This sequence encodes CASSYEREDTGELFF.